This TCR beta chain was observed in a study of T cells in Graves' hyperthyroidism and ophthalmopathy. The germline gives CDR1 DFQATT, CDR2 SNEGSKA (reference sequence). Trimming cost V 8 bases and J 5 bases; bases outside gene matches: 13. CDR3 length: 16 amino acids. Regions amplified from RNA transcripts were the TCR beta CDR3 regions. Primed by the HTBI set, a first-round RT-PCR was run on the TCR CDR3. MiXCR was run by TCRdb on the multiplex PCR reads, yielding one entry per CDR3 protein. The sample carries hundreds of thousands of distinct CDR3 sequences, roughly a sixth recorded once. This receptor was taken from a woman aged 18-30 years with Graves' hyperthyroidism. The sample was blood. The chain recombines TRBV20-1 with TRBJ2-2; the match to TRBD2 covers 11 bases. The CDR3 is CSCYGSGGEETGELFF. Written as DNA, the CDR3 is TGCAGTTGCTATGGTAGCGGGGGGGAAGAAACCGGGGAGCTGTTTTTT.